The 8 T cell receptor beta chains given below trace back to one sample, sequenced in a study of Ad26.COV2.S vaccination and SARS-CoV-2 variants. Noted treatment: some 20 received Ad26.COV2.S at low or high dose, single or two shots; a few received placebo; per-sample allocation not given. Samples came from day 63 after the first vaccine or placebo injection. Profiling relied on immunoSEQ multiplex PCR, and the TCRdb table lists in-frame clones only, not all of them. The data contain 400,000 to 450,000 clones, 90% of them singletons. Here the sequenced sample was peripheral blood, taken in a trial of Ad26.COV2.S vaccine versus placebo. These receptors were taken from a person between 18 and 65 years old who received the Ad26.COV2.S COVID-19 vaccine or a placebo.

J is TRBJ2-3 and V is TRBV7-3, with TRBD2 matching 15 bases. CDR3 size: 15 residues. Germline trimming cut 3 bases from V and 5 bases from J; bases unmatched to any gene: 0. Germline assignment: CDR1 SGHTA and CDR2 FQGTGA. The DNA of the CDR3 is TGTGCCAGCAGCTTGGGACTAGCGGGAGGAGATACGCAGTATTTT. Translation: CASSLGLAGGDTQYF.

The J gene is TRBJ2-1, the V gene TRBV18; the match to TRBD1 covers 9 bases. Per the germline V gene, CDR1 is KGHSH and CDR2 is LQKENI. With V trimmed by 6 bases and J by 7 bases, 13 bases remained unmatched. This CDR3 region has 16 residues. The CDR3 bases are TGTGCCAGCTCGCCGCTAGGGACAGGGATAAGGAATGAGCAGTTCTTC. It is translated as CASSPLGTGIRNEQFF. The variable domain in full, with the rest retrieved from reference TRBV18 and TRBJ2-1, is NAGVMQNPRHLVRRRGQEARLRCSPMKGHSHVYWYRQLPEEGLKFMVYLQKENIIDESGMPKERFSAEFPKEGPSILRIQQVVRGDSAAYFCASSPLGTGIRNEQFFGPGTRLTVL.

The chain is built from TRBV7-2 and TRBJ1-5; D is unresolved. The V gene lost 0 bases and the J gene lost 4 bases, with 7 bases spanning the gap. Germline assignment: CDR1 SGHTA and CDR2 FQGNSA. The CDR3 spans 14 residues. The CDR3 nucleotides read TGTGCCAGCAGCTTAGCTGCGCTAAATCAGCCCCAGCATTTT. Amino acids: CASSLAALNQPQHF. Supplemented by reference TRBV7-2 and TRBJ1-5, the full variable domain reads GAGVSQSPSNKVTEKGKDVELRCDPISGHTALYWYRQSLGQGLEFLIYFQGNSAPDKSGLPSDRFSAERTGGSVSTLTIQRTQQEDSAVYLCASSLAALNQPQHFGDGTRLSIL.

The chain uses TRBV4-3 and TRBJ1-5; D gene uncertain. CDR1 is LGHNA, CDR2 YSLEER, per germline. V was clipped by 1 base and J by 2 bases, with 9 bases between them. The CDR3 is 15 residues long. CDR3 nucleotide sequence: TGCGCCAGCAGCCAAGTGTGGCAGGGCAATCAGCCCCAGCATTTT. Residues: CASSQVWQGNQPQHF.

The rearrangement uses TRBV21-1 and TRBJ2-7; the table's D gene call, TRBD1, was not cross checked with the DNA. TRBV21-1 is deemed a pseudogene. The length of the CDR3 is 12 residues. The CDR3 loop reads CASSRPTDEQYF. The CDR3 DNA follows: TGTGCCAGCAGCAGACCCACAGACGAGCAGTACTTC.

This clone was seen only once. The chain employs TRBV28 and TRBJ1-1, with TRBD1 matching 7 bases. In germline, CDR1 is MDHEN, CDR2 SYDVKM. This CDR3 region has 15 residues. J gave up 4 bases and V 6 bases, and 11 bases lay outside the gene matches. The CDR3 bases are TGTGCCAGCAGCCCCTCGACAGGGCCCAGCACTGAAGCTTTCTTT. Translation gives CASSPSTGPSTEAFF.

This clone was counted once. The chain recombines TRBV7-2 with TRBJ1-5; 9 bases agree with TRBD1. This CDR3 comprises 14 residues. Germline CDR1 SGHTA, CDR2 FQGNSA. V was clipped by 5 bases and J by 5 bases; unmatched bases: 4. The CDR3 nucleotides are TGTGCCAGCAGCCTCTGGACAGGGGATCAGCCCCAGCATTTT. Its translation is CASSLWTGDQPQHF.

As DNA, the CDR3 is TGTGCCAGTAAAGCGCGCACCGGGGAGCTGTTTTTT. Protein sequence: CASKARTGELFF. V usage is TRBV19 and J usage is TRBJ2-2; D is ambiguous. This CDR3 is 12 amino acids long. V shed 7 bases and J shed 4 bases, with 7 bases lying between them. Germline V lookup: CDR1 LNHDA, CDR2 SQIVND (reference sequence).